These 15 T cell receptor beta chains were all obtained from the same sample, sequenced in a study of CD8+CD57+ T cells in acquired aplastic anemia. Profiling of TCR beta VDJ combinations and CDR3 sequences used genomic DNA as template. MiXCR, applied by TCRdb to the reads, yields one record per CDR3 protein. The data show roughly 81,000 distinct CDR3 sequences, with approximately 45% seen just once and approximately 70% held by the top ten. The sequenced material came from sorted CD4+, CD8+, or CD8+CD57+ T cells (not recorded which) from PBMCs. These receptor sequences come from a human donor in good health, serving as a control.

This clonotype was seen more than once but under ten times. This chain uses TRBV29-1 with TRBJ1-1, with D tentatively TRBD1 (6 bases). V lost 7 bases, J lost 0 bases, and 12 bases lay in between. The germline V gene has CDR1 SQVTM and CDR2 ANQGSEA. The CDR3 spans 13 residues. CDR3 nucleotides: TGCAGCGCGGGGGACATCGTGAACACTGAAGCTTTCTTT. Its protein is CSAGDIVNTEAFF.

The chain couples TRBV5-1 to TRBJ1-1; TRBD1 matches 7 bases. The germline V gene has CDR1 SGHRS and CDR2 YFSETQ. This CDR3 has 12 amino acids. V lost 3 bases to trimming and J lost 6 bases; unmatched junction nucleotides: 2. CDR3: CASSYDRAEAFF. CDR3 nucleotides: TGCGCCAGCAGCTATGACAGGGCTGAAGCTTTCTTT.

This clonotype was picked up many times. The chain combines TRBV19 with TRBJ2-7, with D perhaps matching TRBD1 (5 bases). CDR1 and CDR2 (germline): LNHDA, SQIVND (reference sequence). With 6 bases removed from V and 1 base from J, the gap between germline ends came to 13 bases. The CDR3 runs to 14 residues. The CDR3: CASSLWGTSYEQYF. CDR3 DNA: TGTGCCAGTAGCCTATGGGGCACGTCCTACGAGCAGTACTTC.

This clonotype was observed a few times. The chain joins TRBV2 to TRBJ1-4, with 8 bases aligning to TRBD1. V gave up 7 bases and J gave up 6 bases; unmatched junction bases: 7. The CDR3 contains 14 residues. Germline assignment: CDR1 SNHLY and CDR2 FYNNEI. The DNA for the CDR3 is TGTGCCAGCAAAGTCCAGGGGGCGGATGAAAAACTGTTTTTT. It specifies CASKVQGADEKLFF.

V gene TRBV7-9 combines with J gene TRBJ2-7; 8 bases are shared with TRBD2. V gave up 5 bases and J gave up 0 bases; unmatched junction bases: 6. Germline V gives CDR1 SEHNR, CDR2 FQNEAQ (reference sequence). This CDR3 is built from 15 residues. The CDR3 protein is CASSHGGVASYEQYF. CDR3 DNA: TGTGCCAGCAGCCACGGGGGGGTTGCCTCCTACGAGCAGTACTTC.

Concerning this clonotype itself: Because the CDR3 is missing its conserved closing phenylalanine or tryptophan, this is likely a read error. The V gene is TRBV29-1, the J gene TRBJ1-2; 7 nucleotides match TRBD1. CDR3 length equals 15 residues. V gave up 3 bases and J gave up 2 bases; unmatched junction bases: 9. Germline V gene sequence: CDR1 SQVTM, CDR2 ANQGSEA. The DNA of the CDR3 is TGCAGCGTTGAGAGACAGGGAGGTTCAAACTATGGCTACACCTCC. This translates into CSVERQGGSNYGYTS.

The rearrangement uses TRBV4-2 and TRBJ2-7, with TRBD2 identical over 7 bases. This CDR3 has 16 amino acids. V shed 0 bases, J shed 1 base, and the junction held 6 bases outside the gene matches. The germline V gene encodes CDR1 LGHNA and CDR2 YNFKEQ. The CDR3 reads CASSQDRGGRSYEQYF. CDR3 DNA: TGTGCCAGCAGCCAAGATCGTGGCGGGAGATCCTACGAGCAGTACTTC.

The sample holds a few counts of this clonotype. This chain joins TRBV3-1 and TRBJ2-5; maybe TRBD1 (5 bases). CDR3 length: 16 residues. Trimming took 0 bases from V and 3 from J, leaving 14 bases between them. The germline V gene has CDR1 LGHDT and CDR2 YNNKEL (reference sequence). CDR3 nucleotides: TGTGCCAGCAGCCAAGATGGACACAGAGCGAAAGAGACCCAGTACTTC. It codes for CASSQDGHRAKETQYF.

The chain carries TRBV20-1 and TRBJ1-1; TRBD1 agrees at 11 bases. The CDR3 is made up of 17 amino acids. CDR1 and CDR2 from the germline V gene are DFQATT and SNEGSKA (reference sequence). V was pared by 4 bases and J by 6 bases, with 16 bases of the junction left unmatched. Written as DNA, the CDR3 is TGCAGTGCTAATAGCCTAAACCGGGACAGGGGGTTTCCTGAAGCTTTCTTT. Translating gives CSANSLNRDRGFPEAFF.

This clonotype was counted many times. The rearrangement links TRBV20-1 to TRBJ2-1, with D possibly TRBD2 on 5 matching bases. Germline assignment: CDR1 DFQATT and CDR2 SNEGSKA (reference sequence). The V and J ends lost 4 bases and 1 base respectively, with 11 bases between them. CDR3 length: 14 amino acids. The CDR3 is CSATKEESYNEQFF. CDR3 DNA: TGCAGTGCTACGAAGGAGGAATCCTACAATGAGCAGTTCTTC.

The V call is TRBV19, the J call TRBJ1-5, with 7 bases that match TRBD1. Looked up from germline, CDR1 is LNHDA and CDR2 is SQIVND (reference sequence). Trimming took 4 bases from V and 3 from J; bases not matched to a gene: 6. The CDR3 consists of 15 residues. The CDR3 reads CASSTQGQYNQPQHF. The CDR3 region has the DNA TGTGCCAGTAGTACACAGGGGCAGTACAATCAGCCCCAGCATTTT.

This clonotype was seen only once. The rearrangement uses TRBV29-1 and TRBJ1-1, with D uncertain. CDR3 length equals 12 residues. Trimming pared 3 bases from V and 4 bases from J, leaving 9 bases between. Germline-derived CDR1 and CDR2 are SQVTM and ANQGSEA. The CDR3 loop is CSVDGWGTEAFF. In DNA form, the CDR3 reads TGCAGCGTTGATGGATGGGGCACTGAAGCTTTCTTT. The variable domain in full, completed from reference TRBV29-1 and TRBJ1-1, reads SAVISQKPSRDICQRGTSLTIQCQVDSQVTMMFWYRQQPGQSLTLIATANQGSEATYESGFVIDKFPISRPNLTFSTLTVSNMSPEDSSIYLCSVDGWGTEAFFGQGTRLTVV.

The chain employs TRBV19 and TRBJ2-3; D is perhaps TRBD2 (6 bases). This CDR3 contains 15 residues. Trimming shortened V by 0 bases and J by 6 bases, and 13 bases separated the two germline ends. The germline gives CDR1 LNHDA, CDR2 SQIVND (reference sequence). The CDR3 DNA follows: TGTGCCAGTAGTATAGATCCGGGAGCGGGTGATACGCAGTATTTT. It specifies CASSIDPGAGDTQYF.

The J gene is TRBJ1-5, the V gene TRBV19; 7 bases fit TRBD1. After removal of 2 bases from V and 2 bases from J, the junction contained 3 bases not matched to a gene. CDR1 LNHDA and CDR2 SQIVND come from the germline V gene (reference sequence). The CDR3 is made up of 15 amino acids. CDR3 coding DNA: TGTGCCAGTAGTATAAGGACAGGCGGCAATCAGCCCCAGCATTTT. Translated: CASSIRTGGNQPQHF.

As concerns this clonotype: The conserved closing phenylalanine or tryptophan is absent in this CDR3, likely reflecting a read error. This chain joins TRBV19 and TRBJ2-1; D gene ambiguous. CDR3 length: 13 amino acids. Trimming stripped 5 bases from V and 9 bases from J, with 14 bases between. CDR1 and CDR2 from the germline V gene are LNHDA and SQIVND (reference sequence). CDR3: CASSSSQSSEQFS. Written as DNA, the CDR3 is TGTGCCAGTAGTTCCAGTCAGTCAAGTGAGCAGTTCTCC.